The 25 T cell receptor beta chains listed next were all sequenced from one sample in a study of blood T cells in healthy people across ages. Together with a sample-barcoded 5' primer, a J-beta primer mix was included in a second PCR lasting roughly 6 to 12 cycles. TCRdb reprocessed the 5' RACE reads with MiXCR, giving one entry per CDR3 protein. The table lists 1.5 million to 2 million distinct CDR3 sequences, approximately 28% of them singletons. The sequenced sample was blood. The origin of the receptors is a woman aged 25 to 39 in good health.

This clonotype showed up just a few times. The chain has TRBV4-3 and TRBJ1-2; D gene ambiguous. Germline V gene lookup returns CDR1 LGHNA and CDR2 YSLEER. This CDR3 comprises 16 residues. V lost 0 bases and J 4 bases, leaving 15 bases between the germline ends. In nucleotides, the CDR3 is TGCGCCAGCAGCCAAGATTTGGACGTCGGAGGCTATGGCTACACCTTC. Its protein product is CASSQDLDVGGYGYTF.

CDR3 protein: CASSESGGEEYEQYF. CDR3 sequence (DNA): TGTGCCAGCAGCGAAAGCGGGGGGGAGGAGTACGAGCAGTACTTC. The chain has TRBV7-3 and TRBJ2-7, with TRBD2 matching over 10 bases. V shed 5 bases, J shed 4 bases, and the junction held 8 bases outside the gene matches. The CDR3 sequence is 15 residues long. CDR1 and CDR2 from the germline V gene are SGHTA and FQGTGA.

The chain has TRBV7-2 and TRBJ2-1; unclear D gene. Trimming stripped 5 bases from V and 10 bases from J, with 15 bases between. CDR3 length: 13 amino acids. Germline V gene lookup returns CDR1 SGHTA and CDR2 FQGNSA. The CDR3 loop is CASSPTRVTEQFF. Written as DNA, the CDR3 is TGTGCCAGCAGCCCTACTCGCGTGACGGAGCAGTTCTTC.

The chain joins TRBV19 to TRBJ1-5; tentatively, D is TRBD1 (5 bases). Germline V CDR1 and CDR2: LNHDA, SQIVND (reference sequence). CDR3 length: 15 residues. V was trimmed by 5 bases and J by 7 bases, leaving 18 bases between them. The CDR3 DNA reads TGTGCCAGTAGTGAGACTAAGGGACGGAGGCAGCCCCAGCATTTT. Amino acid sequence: CASSETKGRRQPQHF.

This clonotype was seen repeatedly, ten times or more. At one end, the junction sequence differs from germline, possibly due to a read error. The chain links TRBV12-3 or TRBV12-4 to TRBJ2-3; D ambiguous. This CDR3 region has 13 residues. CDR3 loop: CASSLGSTDTQYF. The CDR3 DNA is TGTGCCAGCAGCTTAGGGAGCACAGATACGCAGTATTTT.

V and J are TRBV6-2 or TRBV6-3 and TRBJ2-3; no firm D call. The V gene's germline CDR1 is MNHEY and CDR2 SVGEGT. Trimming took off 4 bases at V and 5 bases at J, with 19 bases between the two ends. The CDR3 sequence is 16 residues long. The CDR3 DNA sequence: TGTGCCAGCAGTTTCGCGACAACCAGCCAACGAGATACGCAGTATTTT. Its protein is CASSFATTSQRDTQYF.

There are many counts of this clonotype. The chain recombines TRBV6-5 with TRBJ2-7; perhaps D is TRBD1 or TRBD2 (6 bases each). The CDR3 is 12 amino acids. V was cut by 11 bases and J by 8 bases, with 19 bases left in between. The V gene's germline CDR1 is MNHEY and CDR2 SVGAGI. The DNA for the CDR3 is TGTGCCGCAGGGGAGGCAGGGAAGAAGCAGTACTTC. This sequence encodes CAAGEAGKKQYF.

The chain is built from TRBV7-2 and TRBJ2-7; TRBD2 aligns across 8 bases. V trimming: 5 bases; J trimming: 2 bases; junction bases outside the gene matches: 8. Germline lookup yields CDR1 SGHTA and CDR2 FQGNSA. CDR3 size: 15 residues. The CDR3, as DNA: TGTGCCAGCAGCCAGACTAGCGAGGGGCCCTACGAGCAGTACTTC. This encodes CASSQTSEGPYEQYF.

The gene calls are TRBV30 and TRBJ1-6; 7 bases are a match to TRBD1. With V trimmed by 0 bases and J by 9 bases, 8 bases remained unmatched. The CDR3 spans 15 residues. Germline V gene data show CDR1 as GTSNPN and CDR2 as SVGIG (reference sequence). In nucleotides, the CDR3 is TGTGCCTGGAGTGTACAGAGAGGGGGCACTTCACCCCTCCACTTT. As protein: CAWSVQRGGTSPLHF. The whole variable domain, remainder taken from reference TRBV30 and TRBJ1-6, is SQTIHQWPATLVQPVGSPLSLECTVEGTSNPNLYWYRQAAGRGLQLLFYSVGIGQISSEVPQNLSASRPQDRQFILSSKKLLLSDSGFYLCAWSVQRGGTSPLHFGNGTRLTVT.

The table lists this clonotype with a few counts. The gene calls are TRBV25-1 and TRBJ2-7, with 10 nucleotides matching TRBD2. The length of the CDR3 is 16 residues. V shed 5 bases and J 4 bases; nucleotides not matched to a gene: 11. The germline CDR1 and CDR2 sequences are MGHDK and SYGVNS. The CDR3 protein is CASSPLSGRAVYEQYF. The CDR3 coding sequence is TGTGCCAGCAGTCCGTTAAGCGGGAGGGCCGTGTACGAGCAGTACTTC.

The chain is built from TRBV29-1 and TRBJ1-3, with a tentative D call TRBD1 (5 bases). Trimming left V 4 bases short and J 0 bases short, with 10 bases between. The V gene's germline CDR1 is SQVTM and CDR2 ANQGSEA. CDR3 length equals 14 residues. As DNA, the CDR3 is TGCAGCGTTGGGGGCCGGAACTCTGGAAACACCATATATTTT. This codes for CSVGGRNSGNTIYF.

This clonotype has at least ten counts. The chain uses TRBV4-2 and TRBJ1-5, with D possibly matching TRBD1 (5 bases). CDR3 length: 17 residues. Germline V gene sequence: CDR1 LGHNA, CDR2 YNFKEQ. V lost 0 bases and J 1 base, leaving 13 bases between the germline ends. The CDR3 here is CASSQDPGTVSNQPQHF. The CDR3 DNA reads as TGTGCCAGCAGCCAAGATCCTGGGACGGTGAGCAATCAGCCCCAGCATTTT.

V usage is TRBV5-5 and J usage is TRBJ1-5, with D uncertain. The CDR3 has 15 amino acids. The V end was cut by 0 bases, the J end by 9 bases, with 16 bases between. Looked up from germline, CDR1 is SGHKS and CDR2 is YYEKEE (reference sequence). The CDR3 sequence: CASSLALAGVRPQHF. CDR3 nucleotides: TGTGCCAGCAGCTTGGCCCTGGCCGGCGTTCGGCCCCAGCATTTT.

Here the CDR3 DNA reads TGTGCCAGCCGACAGGACAGGGGATCAGATACGCAGTATTTT. Translation: CASRQDRGSDTQYF. The V call is TRBV7-3, the J call TRBJ2-3; TRBD1 matches 9 bases. Germline assignment: CDR1 SGHTA and CDR2 FQGTGA. There are 14 residues in the CDR3. The V and J ends lost 8 bases and 4 bases, in that order; junction bases with no gene match: 7.

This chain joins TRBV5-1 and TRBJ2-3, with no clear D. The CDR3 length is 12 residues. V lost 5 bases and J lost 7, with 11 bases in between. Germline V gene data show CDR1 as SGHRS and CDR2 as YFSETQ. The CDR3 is CASSEELNTQYF. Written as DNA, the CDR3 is TGCGCCAGCAGTGAAGAGTTGAATACGCAGTATTTT.

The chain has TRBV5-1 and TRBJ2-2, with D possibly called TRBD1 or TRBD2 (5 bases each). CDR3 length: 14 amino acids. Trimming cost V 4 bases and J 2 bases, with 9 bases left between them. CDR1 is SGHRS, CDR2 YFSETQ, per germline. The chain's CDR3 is CASSRDPNTGELFF. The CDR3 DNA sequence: TGCGCCAGCAGCCGGGACCCAAACACCGGGGAGCTGTTTTTT.

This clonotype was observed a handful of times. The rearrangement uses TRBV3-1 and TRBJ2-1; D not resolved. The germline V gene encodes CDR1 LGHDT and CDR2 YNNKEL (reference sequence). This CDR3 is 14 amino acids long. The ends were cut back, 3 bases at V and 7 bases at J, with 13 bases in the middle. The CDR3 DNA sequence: TGTGCCAGCAGCCAGGTAGCTAGTGGGAATGAGCAGTTCTTC. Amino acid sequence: CASSQVASGNEQFF.

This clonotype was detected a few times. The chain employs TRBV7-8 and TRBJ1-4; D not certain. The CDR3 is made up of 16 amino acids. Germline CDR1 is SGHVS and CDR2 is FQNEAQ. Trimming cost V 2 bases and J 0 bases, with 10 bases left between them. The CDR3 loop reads CASSLWWAATNEKLFF. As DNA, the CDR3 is TGTGCCAGCAGCTTATGGTGGGCGGCAACTAATGAAAAACTGTTTTTT.

The CDR3 DNA follows: TGTGCCAGCAGTTTGGCCGGGCTAGCGGGGGGTCGAAACACAGATACGCAGTATTTT. As protein: CASSLAGLAGGRNTDTQYF. V gene TRBV27 combines with J gene TRBJ2-3, with TRBD2 identical over 11 bases. CDR1 MNHEY and CDR2 SMNVEV come from the germline V gene (reference sequence). With V trimmed by 3 bases and J by 2 bases, 13 bases remained unmatched. The CDR3 is made up of 19 amino acids.

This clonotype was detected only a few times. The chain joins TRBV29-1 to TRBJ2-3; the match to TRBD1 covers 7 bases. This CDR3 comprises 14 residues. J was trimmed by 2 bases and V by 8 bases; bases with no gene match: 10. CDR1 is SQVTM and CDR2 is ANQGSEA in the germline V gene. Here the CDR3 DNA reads TGCAGCTTAAAGTCCGGGACAGCCACAGATACGCAGTATTTT. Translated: CSLKSGTATDTQYF.

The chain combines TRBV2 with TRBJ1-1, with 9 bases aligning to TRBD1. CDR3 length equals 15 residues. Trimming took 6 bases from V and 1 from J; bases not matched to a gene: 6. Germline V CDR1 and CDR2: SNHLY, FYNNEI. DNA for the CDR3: TGTGCCAGCAGGACCGGGGGACAGGGGAACACTGAAGCTTTCTTT. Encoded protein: CASRTGGQGNTEAFF.

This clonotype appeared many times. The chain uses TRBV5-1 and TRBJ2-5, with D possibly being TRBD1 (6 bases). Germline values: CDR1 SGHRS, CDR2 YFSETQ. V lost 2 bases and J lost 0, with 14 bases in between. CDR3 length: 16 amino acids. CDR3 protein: CASSFIHGDNQETQYF. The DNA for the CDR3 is TGCGCCAGCAGCTTTATCCATGGGGACAACCAAGAGACCCAGTACTTC.

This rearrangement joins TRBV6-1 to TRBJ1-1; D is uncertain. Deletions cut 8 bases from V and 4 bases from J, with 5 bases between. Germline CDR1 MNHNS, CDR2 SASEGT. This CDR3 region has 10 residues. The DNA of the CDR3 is TGTGCCAGCTTGGTCACTGAAGCTTTCTTT. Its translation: CASLVTEAFF.

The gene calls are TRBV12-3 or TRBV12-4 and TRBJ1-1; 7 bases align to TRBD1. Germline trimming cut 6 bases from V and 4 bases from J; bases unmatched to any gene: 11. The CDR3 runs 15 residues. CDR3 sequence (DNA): TGTGCCAGCAGCAAAAAAGGATCAGGGGGCACTGAAGCTTTCTTT. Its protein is CASSKKGSGGTEAFF.

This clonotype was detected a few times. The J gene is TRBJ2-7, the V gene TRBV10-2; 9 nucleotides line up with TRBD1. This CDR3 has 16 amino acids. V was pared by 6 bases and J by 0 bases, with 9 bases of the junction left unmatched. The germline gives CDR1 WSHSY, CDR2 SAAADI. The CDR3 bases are TGCGCCAGCAGGCTAACAGGGGGCCCAAACTCCTACGAGCAGTACTTC. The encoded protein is CASRLTGGPNSYEQYF.